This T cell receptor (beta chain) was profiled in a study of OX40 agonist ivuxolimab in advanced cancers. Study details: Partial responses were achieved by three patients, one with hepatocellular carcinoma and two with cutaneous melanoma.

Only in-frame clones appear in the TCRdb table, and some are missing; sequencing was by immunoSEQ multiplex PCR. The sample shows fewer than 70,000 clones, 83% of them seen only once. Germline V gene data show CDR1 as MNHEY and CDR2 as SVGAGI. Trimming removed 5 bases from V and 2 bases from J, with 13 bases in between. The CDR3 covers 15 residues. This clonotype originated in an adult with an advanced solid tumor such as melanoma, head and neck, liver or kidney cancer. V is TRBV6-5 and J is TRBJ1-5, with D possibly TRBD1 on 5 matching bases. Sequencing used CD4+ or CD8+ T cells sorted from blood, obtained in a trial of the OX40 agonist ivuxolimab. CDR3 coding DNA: TGTGCCAGCAGTGGGGGGGTGGTCGGCAATCAGCCCCAGCATTTT. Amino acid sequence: CASSGGVVGNQPQHF.